This record looks at one T cell receptor beta chain sequence and its context. This specimen belongs to a study of OX40 agonist ivuxolimab in advanced cancers. Study details: Ivuxolimab, which is an agonistic anti-OX40 (CD134) antibody, was administered to the patients.

Sequencing used immunoSEQ multiplex PCR; TCRdb keeps in-frame clones, though not all of them. The repertoire has roughly 77,000 clones, approximately 84% of them found once; the top ten carry around 0.49%. Trimming left V 0 bases short and J 6 bases short, with 10 bases between. This CDR3 region has 14 residues. In germline, CDR1 is SGHRS, CDR2 YFSETQ. The source was CD4+ or CD8+ T cells sorted from blood, collected in a trial of the OX40 agonist ivuxolimab. The gene calls are TRBV5-1 and TRBJ2-1, with D tentatively TRBD1 or TRBD2 (6 bases each). The sequence derives from an adult with an advanced solid tumor such as melanoma, head and neck, liver or kidney cancer. CDR3 region: CASSLDGGGNEQFF. CDR3 coding DNA: TGCGCCAGCAGCTTGGATGGAGGGGGCAATGAGCAGTTCTTC.